A selection of T cell receptor beta chains follows, all from one sample in a study of T cells in Graves' hyperthyroidism and ophthalmopathy. Via MiXCR, TCRdb re-called the multiplex PCR reads, giving one row per CDR3 protein. Here the sample spans around 290,000 distinct CDR3 sequences, over 15% being singletons. Sequenced sample: blood. All receptors derive from a woman aged 55-69 years with Graves' ophthalmopathy. The CDR3 runs from the conserved cysteine through the conserved F or W. D genes are given only for firm matches. Size tells how often a clone was seen (once, few, many) or the class of an expanded clone, and some rows leave it out.

v_gene	j_gene	abundance	d_gene	CDR3aa	CDR3nt
TRBV20-1	TRBJ2-7	few	TRBD1	CSARDRDRGHEQYF	TGCAGTGCTAGAGACCGGGACAGGGGACACGAGCAGTACTTC
TRBV20-1	TRBJ1-2	many	-	CSARRGVANYGYTF	TGCAGTGCTAGGCGGGGGGTAGCTAACTATGGCTACACCTTC
TRBV7-2	TRBJ1-6	many	TRBD1	CASSLRTGASYNSPLHF	TGTGCCAGCAGCTTGCGGACAGGAGCCTCCTATAATTCACCCCTCCACTTT
TRBV3-1	TRBJ2-5	-	TRBD2	CASSQGTSGGPWETQYF	TGTGCCAGCAGCCAAGGGACTAGCGGGGGCCCCTGGGAGACCCAGTACTTC
TRBV20-1	TRBJ1-1	many	-	CSASERVEAFF	TGCAGTGCTAGTGAGAGGGTAGAAGCTTTCTTT
TRBV6-1	TRBJ2-3	few	-	CASRAAASTDTQYF	TGTGCCAGCAGGGCGGCGGCGAGCACAGATACGCAGTATTTT
TRBV20-1	TRBJ2-3	-	-	CSAAPAGSLTGSGDTQYF	TGCAGTGCCGCACCCGCTGGTTCCCTCACCGGGAGCGGAGATACGCAGTATTTT
TRBV20-1	TRBJ1-5	-	-	CSASRARNQPQHF	TGCAGTGCCAGCAGGGCCCGCAATCAGCCCCAGCATTTT
TRBV6-6	TRBJ2-3	many	-	CASSYPAGVGPTDTQYF	TGTGCCAGCAGTTACCCCGCAGGGGTGGGACCCACAGATACGCAGTATTTT
TRBV5-1	TRBJ2-7	many	-	CASVPDPGTNSYEQYF	TGCGCCAGCGTCCCAGATCCCGGGACCAACTCCTACGAGCAGTACTTC
TRBV28	TRBJ2-1	many	-	CASSPWANSNEQFF	TGTGCCAGCAGTCCCTGGGCCAACTCGAATGAGCAGTTCTTC
TRBV20-1	TRBJ1-4	-	-	CSASRTDNEKLFF	TGCAGTGCTAGTAGGACAGATAATGAAAAACTGTTTTTT
TRBV6-5	TRBJ2-7	-	-	CASSYLNTYEQYF	TGTGCCAGCAGTTACCTCAATACCTACGAGCAGTACTTC
TRBV19	TRBJ2-2	-	-	CASIGGQKTGELFF	TGTGCCAGTATCGGGGGACAGAAGACCGGGGAGCTGTTTTTT
TRBV6-2/TRBV6-3	TRBJ2-7	few	-	CASSYPQAEQYF	TGTGCCAGCAGTTACCCCCAGGCCGAGCAGTACTTC
TRBV28	TRBJ1-2	many	TRBD1	CASTGTESTSGFYGYTF	TGTGCCAGCACCGGGACAGAGAGTACCAGTGGGTTTTATGGCTACACCTTC
TRBV18	TRBJ1-1	many	-	CASSRLGHANTEAFF	TGTGCCAGCTCACGCTTGGGACACGCCAACACTGAAGCTTTCTTT
TRBV6-2/TRBV6-3	TRBJ2-7	-	TRBD2	CASSPRRAGGPFEQYF	TGTGCCAGCAGTCCCCGGCGAGCGGGAGGGCCATTTGAGCAGTACTTC
TRBV20-1	TRBJ2-3	many	-	CSASTSGTDTQYF	TGCAGTGCTAGCACCTCCGGGACAGATACGCAGTATTTT
TRBV2	TRBJ2-5	many	-	CASSTETQYF	TGTGCCAGCAGTACAGAGACCCAGTACTTC